These T cell receptor beta chains were read from a single sample in a study of tumor-infiltrating lymphocytes in localized non-small cell lung cancer. Only in-frame clones appear in the TCRdb table, and some are missing; sequencing was by immunoSEQ multiplex PCR. The repertoire holds about 14,000 clones, roughly 70% seen once, with about 4% in the top ten. The sequencing input was lung tumor tissue. All receptors come from a human donor with non-small cell lung cancer. Each CDR3 is given with its conserved first and last residue. Fields, in order: CDR3 length, clone size, V gene, D gene, J gene, CDR3 protein, CDR3 DNA. D genes are given only for firm matches. Part of the rows lack a size; the others show once, few, many or a class for expanded clones.

CDR3 length: 16; clone size: -; V gene: TRBV5-4; D gene: -; J gene: TRBJ2-3; CDR3 protein: CASSLRQVASTDTQYF; CDR3 DNA: TGTGCCAGCAGCTTGCGACAGGTTGCTAGCACAGATACGCAGTATTTT
CDR3 length: 15; clone size: -; V gene: TRBV30; D gene: TRBD1; J gene: TRBJ1-5; CDR3 protein: CAWTLTGGDNQPQHF; CDR3 DNA: TGTGCCTGGACCTTGACAGGGGGCGACAATCAGCCCCAGCACTTT
CDR3 length: 14; clone size: -; V gene: TRBV7-9; D gene: -; J gene: TRBJ2-2; CDR3 protein: CASSRAPGTGELFF; CDR3 DNA: TGTGCCAGCAGCCGGGCCCCGGGCACCGGGGAGCTGTTTTTT
CDR3 length: 14; clone size: once; V gene: TRBV10-1; D gene: -; J gene: TRBJ2-7; CDR3 protein: CASSEGRLPYEQYF; CDR3 DNA: TGCGCCAGCAGTGAGGGGCGACTCCCCTACGAGCAGTACTTC
CDR3 length: 15; clone size: -; V gene: TRBV6-5; D gene: -; J gene: TRBJ1-2; CDR3 protein: CASSLDPWQPYGYTF; CDR3 DNA: TGTGCCAGCAGTTTGGACCCTTGGCAACCCTATGGCTACACCTTC
CDR3 length: 14; clone size: once; V gene: TRBV4-3; D gene: TRBD1; J gene: TRBJ1-2; CDR3 protein: CASSQTGTAYGYTF; CDR3 DNA: TGCGCCAGCAGCCAAACCGGGACAGCTTATGGCTACACCTTC
CDR3 length: 12; clone size: -; V gene: TRBV28; D gene: -; J gene: TRBJ2-7; CDR3 protein: CASSPDTYEQYF; CDR3 DNA: TGTGCCAGCAGTCCAGATACCTACGAGCAGTACTTC
CDR3 length: 13; clone size: -; V gene: TRBV7-7; D gene: -; J gene: TRBJ2-3; CDR3 protein: CASSSSYTDTQYF; CDR3 DNA: TGTGCCAGCAGCTCTTCCTACACAGATACGCAGTATTTT
CDR3 length: 14; clone size: -; V gene: TRBV6-1; D gene: -; J gene: TRBJ1-1; CDR3 protein: CASKGVGRHTEAFF; CDR3 DNA: TGTGCCAGCAAGGGTGTCGGGAGGCACACTGAAGCTTTCTTT
CDR3 length: 15; clone size: -; V gene: TRBV5-1; D gene: -; J gene: TRBJ1-1; CDR3 protein: CASSFVVGRNTEAFF; CDR3 DNA: TGCGCCAGCAGCTTCGTGGTGGGGAGGAACACTGAAGCTTTCTTT
CDR3 length: 14; clone size: -; V gene: TRBV2; D gene: TRBD1; J gene: TRBJ1-1; CDR3 protein: CASSRTGEDTEAFF; CDR3 DNA: TGTGCCAGCAGCCGGACAGGGGAGGACACTGAAGCTTTCTTT
CDR3 length: 14; clone size: -; V gene: TRBV7-9; D gene: -; J gene: TRBJ1-6; CDR3 protein: CASSSTAYNSPLHF; CDR3 DNA: TGTGCCAGCAGCTCTACAGCTTATAATTCACCCCTCCACTTT
CDR3 length: 15; clone size: -; V gene: TRBV6-6; D gene: -; J gene: TRBJ1-6; CDR3 protein: CASSSRGLLDSPLHF; CDR3 DNA: TGTGCCAGCAGTTCGAGGGGACTACTTGATTCACCCCTCCACTTT
CDR3 length: 13; clone size: -; V gene: TRBV11-2; D gene: -; J gene: TRBJ2-7; CDR3 protein: CASSAGQSYEQYF; CDR3 DNA: TGTGCCAGCAGTGCGGGGCAATCCTACGAGCAGTACTTC
CDR3 length: 11; clone size: -; V gene: TRBV30; D gene: -; J gene: TRBJ2-3; CDR3 protein: CAWSAGDTQYF; CDR3 DNA: TGTGCCTGGAGTGCCGGAGATACGCAGTATTTT
CDR3 length: 17; clone size: -; V gene: TRBV5-1; D gene: TRBD1; J gene: TRBJ1-6; CDR3 protein: CASSLADRESYNSPLHF; CDR3 DNA: TGCGCCAGCAGCTTGGCCGACAGGGAATCCTATAATTCACCCCTCCACTTT
CDR3 length: 16; clone size: once; V gene: TRBV7-8; D gene: TRBD1; J gene: TRBJ1-5; CDR3 protein: CASSQGQGASNQPQHF; CDR3 DNA: TGTGCCAGCAGCCAGGGACAGGGGGCGAGCAATCAGCCCCAGCATTTT
CDR3 length: 15; clone size: few; V gene: TRBV19; D gene: -; J gene: TRBJ1-3; CDR3 protein: CASSDTASSGNTIYF; CDR3 DNA: TGTGCCAGTAGTGATACAGCTAGCTCTGGAAACACCATATATTTT
CDR3 length: 14; clone size: -; V gene: TRBV7-9; D gene: TRBD2; J gene: TRBJ2-7; CDR3 protein: CASSGASGSYEQYF; CDR3 DNA: TGTGCCAGCAGCGGGGCTAGCGGGAGCTACGAGCAGTACTTC
CDR3 length: 15; clone size: -; V gene: TRBV1; D gene: -; J gene: TRBJ1-1; CDR3 protein: CTSSQDQGGNTEAFF; CDR3 DNA: TGCACCAGCAGCCAAGATCAGGGGGGGAACACTGAAGCTTTCTTT
CDR3 length: 20; clone size: -; V gene: TRBV4-2; D gene: TRBD2; J gene: TRBJ2-3; CDR3 protein: CASSQTHTGLAGGHADTQYF; CDR3 DNA: TGTGCCAGCAGCCAAACCCACACGGGGCTAGCGGGGGGCCACGCAGATACGCAGTATTTT